Detailed here is one T cell receptor (beta chain). Its target is not known. Using immunoSEQ multiplex PCR, the repertoire was profiled, and TCRdb retains in-frame clones only, with some absent. The sample holds more than 2 million clones, 85% to 95% seen once. Germline-derived CDR1 and CDR2 are MNHEY and SMNVEV (reference sequence). The CDR3 runs 14 residues. V lost 0 bases to trimming and J lost 3 bases, with 7 bases between them. These data originate in a study of shared clonotypes between healthy human individuals. Overall study: Per donor, three plates held CD4 naive cells, three held CD4 memory, two held CD8 naive and one held CD8 memory. Study observations and caveats: Four donors shared around 5% of their naive CD4 clonotypes.

CD45RO-negative CD8 cells positively selected for CCR7 made up the naive population, which excluded terminally differentiated effector memory CD45RA+ cells. The chain employs TRBV27 and TRBJ2-3; D is unresolved. The sample comprised naive CD8+ T cells sorted from blood. The clonotype originates from a man aged 18 to 30 in good health. CDR3 protein: CASSLSAGTDTQYF. The DNA of the CDR3 is TGTGCCAGCAGTTTATCGGCCGGTACAGATACGCAGTATTTT.